The entry below gives a single T cell receptor (beta chain) sequence along with its context. This sample is part of a study of blood T cell repertoires in COVID-19. Sequencing was performed with immunoSEQ multiplex PCR; in TCRdb, only in-frame clones are kept and a portion is missing. The table includes 170,000 or so clones, roughly 87% detected once. V was trimmed by 2 bases and J by 1 base, leaving 15 bases between them. The V gene's germline CDR1 is GTSNPN and CDR2 SVGIG (reference sequence). The CDR3 has 16 residues. J is TRBJ2-4 and V is TRBV30; D is possibly TRBD2 (5 bases). The source material was PBMCs or T cells enriched from blood (not recorded which). This TCR came from a woman in her fifties or sixties who had recovered from COVID-19. The CDR3 region is CAWSLRMEVAKNIQYF. The DNA for the CDR3 is TGTGCCTGGAGTCTTAGGATGGAGGTCGCCAAAAACATTCAGTACTTC.